This entry lists 14 T cell receptor beta chains sequenced from one sample in a study of shared clonotypes between healthy human individuals (dated by TCRdb to between 2020 and 2021). Libraries were constructed by the immunoSEQ multiplex PCR assay. TCRdb retrieved this table from immuneACCESS and kept in-frame rearrangements only. Not all clones are present; in checked studies, unresolved V genes account for under half, and no reason is known for the remainder. The sample contains 2,500,000 or so clones, more than 85% of them found a single time. The ten biggest clones cover about 0.39% of the sample. Sequencing used naive CD4+ T cells from PBMCs. Interpreted using the paper, the cell subset or site label stands for: CD45RA+ positively selected. The receptor set was obtained from a man younger than 35 in good health. Some clones in this sample may be carry-over from other donors' samples.

The V gene is TRBV12-2, the J gene TRBJ2-7; TRBD2 was called by the table and not checked on the DNA. TRBV12-2 is marked as a pseudogene. The CDR3 runs 14 residues. The CDR3 DNA reads as TGTGCAAGTCGCTCCGGGAGGTTGACTTGCGAGCAGTACTTC. The encoded protein is CASRSGRLTCEQYF.

The count of this clone is one. V and J are TRBV30 and TRBJ2-7; D not resolved. CDR3 length: 14 residues. Trimming stripped 2 bases from V and 5 bases from J, with 16 bases between. Germline V gives CDR1 GTSNPN, CDR2 SVGIG (reference sequence). The CDR3 DNA is TGTGCCTGGAGTACCGGAATTACCCCAGACGAGCAGTACTTC. Protein product: CAWSTGITPDEQYF.

A single count supports this clone. V and J are TRBV9 and TRBJ2-1; 8 positions match TRBD1. This CDR3 has 16 amino acids. Germline V lookup: CDR1 SGDLS, CDR2 YYNGEE. Losses at the gene ends were 4 bases for V and 7 bases for J; bases not matched to a gene: 13. CDR3 region: CASSTGTGLGVNEQFF. DNA for the CDR3: TGTGCCAGCAGCACCGGGACAGGTTTAGGTGTAAATGAGCAGTTCTTC.

V and J are TRBV7-2 and TRBJ2-1; D remains unclear. Trimming removed 0 bases at V and 6 bases at J, with 12 bases between. Germline V gene data show CDR1 as SGHTA and CDR2 as FQGNSA. CDR3 size: 15 residues. For the CDR3, the DNA is TGTGCCAGCAGCTTAGCGCTACGACTCCCCAATGAGCAGTTCTTC. This codes for CASSLALRLPNEQFF.

As concerns this clone: Other nucleotide sequences from this sample produce the same CDR3. The chain employs TRBV27 and TRBJ2-3; possible D gene TRBD2, 5 bases. CDR1 is MNHEY, CDR2 SMNVEV, per germline (reference sequence). The CDR3 extends over 13 amino acids. With 6 bases removed from V and 4 bases from J, the gap between germline ends came to 11 bases. The CDR3 DNA reads as TGTGCCAGCAGCCGGCGGGTAGCAGATACGCAGTATTTT. Its translation: CASSRRVADTQYF.

For this clone: Different DNA sequences within this sample yield the same CDR3. CDR3 residues: CASSLAGRYEQYF. CDR3 coding DNA: TGCGCCAGCAGCTTGGCCGGGCGATACGAGCAGTACTTC. This chain connects TRBV5-1 to TRBJ2-7; D unresolved. Germline CDR1 and CDR2: SGHRS and YFSETQ. The CDR3 runs to 13 residues. The V gene lost 0 bases and the J gene lost 4 bases, with 8 bases spanning the gap.

Of note for this clone: The same CDR3 arises from other DNA sequences in this sample as well. V is TRBV5-1 and J is TRBJ2-1; D possibly uses TRBD1 or TRBD2 (5 bases each). Germline assignment: CDR1 SGHRS and CDR2 YFSETQ. The germline V and J ends were trimmed by 0 bases and 4 bases, with 11 bases remaining between them. The CDR3 consists of 15 residues. The CDR3 DNA follows: TGCGCCAGCAGCTTGGGTGGGGGAAATTACAATGAGCAGTTCTTC. Its translation: CASSLGGGNYNEQFF.

The chain combines TRBV11-3 with TRBJ2-2, with D tentatively TRBD1 (5 bases). The germline gives CDR1 SGHNT, CDR2 YENEEA. The length of the CDR3 is 16 residues. The V end lost 2 bases, the J end lost 6 bases, and 16 bases lay between the germline ends. This chain's CDR3 is CASSLQGPAFAGELFF. CDR3 nucleotides: TGTGCCAGCAGCTTACAGGGCCCCGCATTCGCCGGGGAGCTGTTTTTT.

A note on this clone: Additional DNA sequences in this sample encode the identical CDR3. The genes are TRBV29-1 and TRBJ1-4; TRBD1 is a possible D gene (6 bases). This CDR3 is built from 13 residues. V lost 6 bases to trimming and J lost 3 bases, with 11 bases between them. Germline values: CDR1 SQVTM, CDR2 ANQGSEA. Here the CDR3 DNA reads TGCAGCGTCGGGGGGGGCCCTAATGAAAAACTGTTTTTT. The encoded protein is CSVGGGPNEKLFF.

This rearrangement joins TRBV4-2 to TRBJ2-1; TRBD2 is a possible D gene (6 bases). V shed 6 bases and J shed 3 bases, with 15 bases lying between them. CDR1 is LGHNA and CDR2 is YNFKEQ in the germline V gene. The CDR3 has 15 amino acids. The CDR3 here is CASRQISGNYNEQFF. The CDR3 DNA is TGTGCCAGCAGGCAGATTAGCGGAAACTACAATGAGCAGTTCTTC.

J is TRBJ1-1 and V is TRBV27; 8 bases fit TRBD1. Germline values: CDR1 MNHEY, CDR2 SMNVEV (reference sequence). J lost 0 bases, V lost 4 bases, and 7 bases had no gene match. The CDR3 contains 16 residues. CDR3: CASSSLRTGLNTEAFF. CDR3 bases: TGTGCCAGCAGTTCACTACGGACAGGGCTGAACACTGAAGCTTTCTTT.

The gene calls are TRBV6-5 and TRBJ2-3; no definite D call. The CDR3 has 15 amino acids. The V gene lost 5 bases and the J gene lost 2 bases, with 14 bases spanning the gap. Germline V CDR1 and CDR2: MNHEY, SVGAGI. CDR3 residues: CASSGLEANTDTQYF. The CDR3 nucleotides read TGTGCCAGCAGTGGCCTTGAGGCAAACACAGATACGCAGTATTTT.

The chain uses TRBV7-9 and TRBJ1-3; D is uncertain. CDR1 is SEHNR, CDR2 FQNEAQ, per germline (reference sequence). V lost 9 bases, J lost 9 bases, and 15 bases lay in between. The CDR3 is 12 residues long. CDR3 in amino acids: CASAPEDRTIYF. The CDR3 DNA follows: TGTGCCAGTGCCCCGGAAGACCGCACCATATATTTT.

The chain recombines TRBV28 with TRBJ1-1; perhaps TRBD1 as D (5 bases). This CDR3 contains 11 residues. With 6 bases removed from V and 10 bases from J, the gap between germline ends came to 12 bases. Germline values: CDR1 MDHEN, CDR2 SYDVKM. The CDR3 DNA reads as TGTGCCAGCAGCCCGGGGCCGGGAGCTTTCTTT. This gives the protein CASSPGPGAFF.